This T cell receptor beta chain was profiled in a study of PD-L1 blockade in urothelial cancer. Study details: Blood underwent analysis 3 weeks (second dose) and 6 weeks after treatment began.

Each patient gave between 1 and 8 samples, pretreatment and on-treatment. Sequencing was performed with immunoSEQ multiplex PCR; in TCRdb, only in-frame clones are kept and a portion is missing. The sample has 75,000 to 90,000 clones, about four fifths seen once; the top ten hold approximately 9.5%. The sequencing here drew on PBMCs, taken around atezolizumab (anti-PD-L1) treatment. The TCR originated in a man in his 70s with urothelial cancer.

As DNA, the CDR3 is TGTGCCATCAGGAGGGCCGCATCTAACTATGGCTACACCTTC. This sequence encodes CAIRRAASNYGYTF. The chain uses TRBV10-3 and TRBJ1-2; D is ambiguous. The V gene's germline CDR1 is ENHRY and CDR2 SYGVKD. V was shortened by 6 bases and J by 0 bases, with 11 bases between the two germline ends. The CDR3 is made up of 14 amino acids.